This TCR beta chain is drawn from a study of CXCR4 blockade with PD-1 therapy in pancreatic cancer. The V end lost 5 bases, the J end lost 1 base, and 12 bases lay between the germline ends. Germline lookup yields CDR1 SGHNT and CDR2 YENEEA. The CDR3 has 15 amino acids. General study results and limits: Tumor clonality averaged approximately 0.15 versus 0.05 in healthy blood, not predicting survival. Without paired alpha-beta data, shared specificity of dominant clones is unconfirmed. Convergent selection by common tumor antigens was suggested by nucleotide rearrangement counts.

For this clone: Its target is not known.

Generated by immunoSEQ multiplex PCR, the TCRdb table keeps only in-frame clones and is missing some. The sample has over 15,000 clones, around 70% seen once; the top ten hold 5% to 7%. The rearrangement links TRBV11-3 to TRBJ1-3; D is perhaps TRBD1 (5 bases). The sequencing input was tumor tissue. This TCR was recovered from a human donor with pancreatic ductal adenocarcinoma. CDR3 DNA sequence: TGTGCCAGCAGCCCCGTGGGGGTGTCTGGAAACACCATATATTTT. The encoded protein is CASSPVGVSGNTIYF. Complete variable domain (other parts from reference TRBV11-3 and TRBJ1-3): EAGVVQSPRYKIIEKKQPVAFWCNPISGHNTLYWYLQNLGQGPELLIRYENEEAVDDSQLPKDRFSAERLKGVDSTLKIQPAELGDSAVYLCASSPVGVSGNTIYFGEGSWLTVV.